This T cell receptor (beta chain) appears in the sequencing data of a study of cytomegalovirus exposure and HLA in healthy donors. Study observations and caveats: The classifier reportedly diagnosed cytomegalovirus status with high sensitivity and specificity. What was likely a sequencing artifact was a cluster of highly shared sequence variants.

This PCR relied on a set of 60 Vbeta primers and 13 Jbeta primers. Sequencing was performed with immunoSEQ multiplex PCR; in TCRdb, only in-frame clones are kept and a portion is missing. The data contain 150,000 to 200,000 clones, about 85% of them singletons. Germline V CDR1 and CDR2: LGHNA, YNFKEQ. Deletions cut 0 bases from V and 3 bases from J, with 24 bases between. This CDR3 region has 20 residues. Healthy bone marrow donors formed the donor group. Regarding this clone: Its antigen is not identified.

The chain links TRBV4-2 to TRBJ1-5; D may be TRBD1 (6 bases). The sequenced sample was PBMCs. The origin of this receptor is a man between 18 and 29 years old in good health and CMV-seropositive. CDR3 coding DNA: TGTGCCAGCAGCCAAGATTGGGCAGGGCAGGGGATATTGAACAATCAGCCCCAGCATTTT. As protein: CASSQDWAGQGILNNQPQHF.